This is a list of T cell receptor beta chains from one sample in a study of T-cell memory formation after mild COVID-19. TCRdb reanalysed the 5' RACE reads using MiXCR and keeps one entry per CDR3 protein. This table has around 300,000 distinct CDR3 sequences, approximately 14% appearing once. Source material: PBMCs or a T cell subset sorted from them (not recorded which). All receptors come from a man aged 18-30 years who had mild COVID-19 (a few samples of this study predate the infection). Cell type and time point are not known. Each CDR3 is given with its conserved first and last residue. Clone size is given for some rows only: seen once, a few or many times, or a class if the clone is expanded.

v_call	j_call	clone_size	cdr3_aa
TRBV20-1	TRBJ1-4	many	CSALSLEGEKLFF
TRBV23-1	TRBJ2-5	-	CASSHSEGTPGTQYF
TRBV6-2/TRBV6-3	TRBJ2-3	few	CASSYSGADTQYF
TRBV11-1	TRBJ2-7	-	CASSFGWTYEQYF
TRBV4-1	TRBJ1-5	-	CASSLPKQGPYQPQHF
TRBV9	TRBJ2-5	-	CASSRRLAVQETQYF
TRBV19	TRBJ2-3	few	CATLSRDRGYTQYF
TRBV9	TRBJ2-2	many	CASSNSAGGFTGELFF
TRBV12-3/TRBV12-4	TRBJ2-2	-	CASSSRVSDTGELFF
TRBV6-1	TRBJ2-5	-	CASSEGLSQETQYF
TRBV5-1	TRBJ2-1	many	CASTGTSGTYNEQFF
TRBV7-9	TRBJ1-4	-	CASSAAWREKLFF
TRBV18	TRBJ1-2	few	CASSPDRANYGYTF
TRBV30	TRBJ2-7	-	CAWTHRATYEQYF
TRBV29-1	TRBJ2-3	few	CSVLLGGGTDTQYF
TRBV12-3/TRBV12-4	TRBJ1-1	-	CASSLSWAIEAFF
TRBV6-6	TRBJ2-1	few	CASSDPSGGINEQFF
TRBV11-2	TRBJ2-1	-	CASSLDQNLGNEQFF
TRBV25-1	TRBJ2-7	-	CASTGTGLIYEQYF
TRBV7-9	TRBJ1-4	few	CASSLGSGAGNEKLFF
TRBV5-1	TRBJ1-4	few	CASSSGQGGEKLFF
TRBV9	TRBJ1-6	few	CASSVAEMYNSPLHF
TRBV20-1	TRBJ2-5	few	CSAKGKGGGYQETQYF
TRBV6-1	TRBJ1-2	-	CASSSWTQNYGYTF
TRBV12-3/TRBV12-4	TRBJ2-1	-	CASSLLLAGGLPFF
TRBV6-4	TRBJ2-3	many	CASSDGTGADTQYF
TRBV25-1	TRBJ1-2	-	CASVLSTVVRGGYTF
TRBV14	TRBJ1-1	-	CASSHTVDTEAFF
TRBV29-1	TRBJ1-2	-	CSVGGGFLGGYGYTF
TRBV20-1	TRBJ1-2	-	CSAREQGAHGYTF
TRBV7-8	TRBJ2-2	few	CASSERVSYGELFF
TRBV20-1	TRBJ1-2	-	CSAPARWDEGYTF
TRBV3-1	TRBJ2-1	few	CASSHTGGPHEQFF
TRBV6-6	TRBJ1-1	few	CASWGTMNTEAFF
TRBV18	TRBJ1-5	-	CASSPGASNQPQHF
TRBV6-6	TRBJ2-4	-	CASSYQGRDIQYF
TRBV10-3	TRBJ1-5	-	CAISEARDGVYQPQHF
TRBV18	TRBJ2-7	-	CASSREIPYEQYF
TRBV5-6	TRBJ1-2	few	CASSAGGLYGYTF
TRBV7-2	TRBJ2-7	few	CASSLGPILGPEQYF
TRBV6-6	TRBJ1-5	-	CASIRGAVGNQPQHF
TRBV5-1	TRBJ2-1	many	CASSLGGGTYNEQFF